This TCR beta chain was identified in a study of response to subunit inactivated influenza vaccine (dated by TCRdb to about 2018). General notes on the study: Deep quantitative T cell receptor repertoire profiling was used in the study to track responses to a trivalent subunit inactivated influenza vaccine.

Taken from the germline V gene, the CDR1 and CDR2 loops are LGHNA and YSLEER. Its CDR3 holds 17 amino acids, cysteine through phenylalanine. The read is trimmed to its CDR3 DNA, 51 bases read in frame from base 1. V loses 4 bases, J loses 6 bases, and the germline ends lie 25 bases apart. Broader findings and caveats from the paper: According to the authors, only a limited number of new T cells may be recruited by each seasonal influenza vaccination.

Library generation was performed with RT-PCR. Sequencing took place on an Illumina HiSeq 2500. TCRdb reprocessing: public reads trimmed at Q25 with fastp, clones called with MiXCR, in-frame beta chains kept. Each CDR3 protein gets just one entry, which takes the most common genes and DNA from the rows behind it. This sample is represented by about 650,000 distinct CDR3 sequences; approximately 14% of them were singletons. 9.5% to 13% of the sample is in the top ten clones. In regard to this clonotype: What this receptor recognizes is not known. No base qualities exist here, and no much larger clone lies one base off it.

The TCR comes from a man aged 45 to 65 who received an inactivated influenza vaccine. Donor details come from another sample of the same person, matched by shared clones. The chain is made from TRBV4-3 and TRBJ2-7; the D segment might be TRBD1 or TRBD2, since each matches 5 bases. Sequenced material: PBMCs from blood, taken roughly 13 days after vaccination. The CDR3 reads CASSRSRWGNDRGEQYF. The DNA is TGCGCCAGCAGCCGCAGCCGGTGGGGCAATGACCGGGGCGAGCAGTACTTC.